The clone carrying this TCR beta chain was seen repeatedly, ten times or more. Employing constant-segment primers, 5'RACE generated TCR alpha and TCR beta cDNA libraries bearing sample barcodes and UMIs. MiXCR, applied by TCRdb to the 5' RACE reads, yields one record per CDR3 protein. The data show more than 300,000 distinct CDR3 sequences, approximately 15% seen once. Germline CDR1 reads MNHEY; CDR2 reads SVGAGI. The CDR3 sequence is 15 residues long. With 5 bases clipped from V and 7 bases from J, the junction kept 8 bases outside the gene matches. These data belong to a study of T-cell memory formation after mild COVID-19.

This receptor was taken from a man aged 18 to 29 who had mild COVID-19 (a few samples of this study predate the infection). Cell type and time point are not known. The rearrangement uses TRBV6-5 and TRBJ2-7, with 13 bases aligning to TRBD2. The sample comprised PBMCs or a T cell subset sorted from them (not recorded which). This CDR3 is CASSRSGTSGAEQYF. CDR3 sequence (DNA): TGTGCCAGCAGTCGCTCCGGGACTAGCGGGGCGGAGCAGTACTTC.